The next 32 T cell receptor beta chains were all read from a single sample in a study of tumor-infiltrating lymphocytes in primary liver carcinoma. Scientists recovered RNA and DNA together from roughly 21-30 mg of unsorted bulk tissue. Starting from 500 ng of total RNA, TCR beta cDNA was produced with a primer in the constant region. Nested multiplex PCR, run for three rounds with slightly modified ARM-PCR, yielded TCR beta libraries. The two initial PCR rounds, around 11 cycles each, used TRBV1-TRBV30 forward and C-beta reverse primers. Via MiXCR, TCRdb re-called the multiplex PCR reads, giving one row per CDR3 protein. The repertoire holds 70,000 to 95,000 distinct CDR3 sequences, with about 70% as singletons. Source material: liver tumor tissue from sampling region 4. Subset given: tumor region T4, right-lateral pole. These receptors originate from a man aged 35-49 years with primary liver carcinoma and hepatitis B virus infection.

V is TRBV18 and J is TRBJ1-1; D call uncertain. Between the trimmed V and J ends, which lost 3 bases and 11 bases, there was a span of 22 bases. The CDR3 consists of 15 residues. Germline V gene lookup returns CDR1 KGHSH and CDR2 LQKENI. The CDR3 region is CASSPPHTTPTGAFF. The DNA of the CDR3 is TGTGCCAGCTCACCTCCGCACACGACGCCGACGGGGGCTTTCTTT.

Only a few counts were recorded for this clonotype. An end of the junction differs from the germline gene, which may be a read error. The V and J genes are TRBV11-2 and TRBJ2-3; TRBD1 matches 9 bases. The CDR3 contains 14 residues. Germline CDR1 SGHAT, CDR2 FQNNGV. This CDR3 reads CASSFDRGTDTLYF. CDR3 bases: TGTGCCAGTAGCTTCGACAGGGGGACAGATACGCTGTATTTT.

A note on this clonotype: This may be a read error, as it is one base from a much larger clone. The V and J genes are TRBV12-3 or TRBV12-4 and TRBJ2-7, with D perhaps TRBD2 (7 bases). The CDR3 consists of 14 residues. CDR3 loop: CASNLGGGIYEQYF. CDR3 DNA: TGTGCCAGCAATTTAGGGGGGGGAATCTACGAGCAGTACTTC.

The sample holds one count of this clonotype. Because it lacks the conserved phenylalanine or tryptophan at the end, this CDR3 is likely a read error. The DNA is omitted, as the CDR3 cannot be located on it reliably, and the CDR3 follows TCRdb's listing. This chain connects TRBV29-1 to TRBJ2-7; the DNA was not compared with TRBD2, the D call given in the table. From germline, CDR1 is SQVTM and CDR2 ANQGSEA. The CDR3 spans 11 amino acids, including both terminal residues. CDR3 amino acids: CSVLRGDERYS.

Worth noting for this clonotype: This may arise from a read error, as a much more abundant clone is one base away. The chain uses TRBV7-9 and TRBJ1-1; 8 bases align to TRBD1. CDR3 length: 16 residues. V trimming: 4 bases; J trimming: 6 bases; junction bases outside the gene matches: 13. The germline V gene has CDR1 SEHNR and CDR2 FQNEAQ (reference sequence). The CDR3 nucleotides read TGTGCCAGCAGCTCCAGCGACCAGGGGGCTGACGCTGAAGCTTTCTTT. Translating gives CASSSSDQGADAEAFF.

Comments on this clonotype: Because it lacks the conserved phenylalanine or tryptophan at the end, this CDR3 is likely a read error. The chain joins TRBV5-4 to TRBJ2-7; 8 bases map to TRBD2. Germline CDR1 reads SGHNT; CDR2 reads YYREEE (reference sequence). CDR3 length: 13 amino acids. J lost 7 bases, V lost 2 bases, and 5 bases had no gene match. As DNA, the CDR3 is TGTGCCAGCAGCTTAGGGACTAGTCGTGAGCAGTACTAT. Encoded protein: CASSLGTSREQYY.

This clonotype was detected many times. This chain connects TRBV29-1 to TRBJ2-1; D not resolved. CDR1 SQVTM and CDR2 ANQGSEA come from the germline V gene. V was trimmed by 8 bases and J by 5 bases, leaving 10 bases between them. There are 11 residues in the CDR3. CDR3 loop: CSPRLDNEQFF. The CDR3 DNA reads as TGCAGCCCCCGGCTAGACAATGAGCAGTTCTTC.

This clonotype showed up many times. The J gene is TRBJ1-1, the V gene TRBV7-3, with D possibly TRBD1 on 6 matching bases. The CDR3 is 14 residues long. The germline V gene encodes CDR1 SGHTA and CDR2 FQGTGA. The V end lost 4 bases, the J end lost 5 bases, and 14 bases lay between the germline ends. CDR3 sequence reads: CASSWGASGTEAFF. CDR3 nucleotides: TGTGCCAGCAGCTGGGGGGCCTCTGGGACTGAAGCTTTCTTT.

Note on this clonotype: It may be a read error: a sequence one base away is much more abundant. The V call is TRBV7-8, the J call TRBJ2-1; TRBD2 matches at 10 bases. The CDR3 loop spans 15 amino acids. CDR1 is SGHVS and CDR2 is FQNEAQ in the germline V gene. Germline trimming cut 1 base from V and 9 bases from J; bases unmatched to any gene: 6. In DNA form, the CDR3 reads TGTGCCAGCAGCTTAGGCGCTAGCGGGGGCAGTGAGCAGTTCTTC. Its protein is CASSLGASGGSEQFF.

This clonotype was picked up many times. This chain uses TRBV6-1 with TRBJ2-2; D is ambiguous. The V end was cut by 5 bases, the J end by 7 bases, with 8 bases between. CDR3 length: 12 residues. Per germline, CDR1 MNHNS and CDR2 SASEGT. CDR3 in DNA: TGTGCCAGCAGTCCCGATCACGGGGAGCTGTTTTTT. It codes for CASSPDHGELFF.

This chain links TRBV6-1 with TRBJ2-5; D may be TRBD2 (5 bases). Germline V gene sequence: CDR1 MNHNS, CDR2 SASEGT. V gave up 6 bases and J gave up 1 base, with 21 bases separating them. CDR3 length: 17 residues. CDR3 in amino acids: CASSASTWVNRQETQYF. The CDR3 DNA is TGTGCCAGCAGCGCTAGCACATGGGTAAACCGCCAAGAGACCCAGTACTTC.

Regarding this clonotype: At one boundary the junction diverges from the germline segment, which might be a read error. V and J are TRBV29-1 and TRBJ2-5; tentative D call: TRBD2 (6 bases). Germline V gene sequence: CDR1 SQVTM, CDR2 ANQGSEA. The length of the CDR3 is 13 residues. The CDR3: CSVEGLNKETQNF. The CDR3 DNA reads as TGCAGTGTTGAGGGACTTAACAAAGAGACGCAGAACTTC.

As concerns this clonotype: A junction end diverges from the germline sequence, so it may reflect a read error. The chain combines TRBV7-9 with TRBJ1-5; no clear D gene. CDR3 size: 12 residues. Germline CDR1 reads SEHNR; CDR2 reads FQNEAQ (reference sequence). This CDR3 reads CASSYSNQLQHF. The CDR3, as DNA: TGTGCCAGCAGTTATAGCAATCAGCTCCAGCATTTT.

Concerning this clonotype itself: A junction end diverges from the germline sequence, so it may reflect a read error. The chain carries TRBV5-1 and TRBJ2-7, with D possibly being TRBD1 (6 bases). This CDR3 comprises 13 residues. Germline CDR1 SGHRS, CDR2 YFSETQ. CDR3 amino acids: CASSARGPYEQCF. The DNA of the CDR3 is TGCGCCAGCAGCGCCAGGGGTCCCTACGAGCAGTGCTTC.

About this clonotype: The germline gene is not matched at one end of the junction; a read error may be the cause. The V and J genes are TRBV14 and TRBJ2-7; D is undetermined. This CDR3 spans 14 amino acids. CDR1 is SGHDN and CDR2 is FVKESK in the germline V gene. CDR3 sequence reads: CASSQEPDSYEQYF. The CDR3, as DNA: TGTGCAAGCAGCCAAGAACCGGACTCCTACGAGCAGTACTTC. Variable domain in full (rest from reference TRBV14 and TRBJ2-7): EAGVTQFPSHSVIEKGQTVTLRCDPISGHDNLYWYRRVMGKEIKFLLHFVKESKQDESGMPNNRFLAERTGGTYSTLKVQPAELEDSGVYFCASSQEPDSYEQYFGPGTRLTVT.

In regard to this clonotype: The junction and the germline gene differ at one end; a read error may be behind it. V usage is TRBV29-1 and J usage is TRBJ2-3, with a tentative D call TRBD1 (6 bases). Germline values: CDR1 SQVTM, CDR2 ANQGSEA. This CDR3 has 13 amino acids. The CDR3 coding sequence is TGCAACCGGTGTCCTGGGGGCACAGATGCGCAGTATTTT. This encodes CNRCPGGTDAQYF.

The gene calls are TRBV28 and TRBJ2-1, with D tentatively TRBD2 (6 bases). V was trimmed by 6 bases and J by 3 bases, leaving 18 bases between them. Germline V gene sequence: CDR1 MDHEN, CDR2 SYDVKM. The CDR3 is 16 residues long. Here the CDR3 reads CASRRTAGTHYNEQFF. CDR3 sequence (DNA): TGTGCCAGCAGACGCACTGCCGGGACTCACTACAATGAGCAGTTCTTC.

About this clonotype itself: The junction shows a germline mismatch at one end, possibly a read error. For the CDR3, the DNA is TGCAGCGTTGGGACAGGGGGTTACAATGAGCACTTCTTC. Translated: CSVGTGGYNEHFF. The rearrangement joins TRBV29-1 to TRBJ2-1; TRBD1 aligns across 10 bases. The CDR3 has 13 amino acids. Per the germline V gene, CDR1 is SQVTM and CDR2 is ANQGSEA.

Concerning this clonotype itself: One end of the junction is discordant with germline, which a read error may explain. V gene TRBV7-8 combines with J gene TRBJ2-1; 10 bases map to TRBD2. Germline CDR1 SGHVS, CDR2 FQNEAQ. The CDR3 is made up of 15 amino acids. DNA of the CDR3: TGTGCCAGCAGCAGACCGGGACTAGCGCCTGATGAGCTGTTCTTC. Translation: CASSRPGLAPDELFF.

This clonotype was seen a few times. The CDR3 bases are TGCAGTGCCAAGACAGTCACAGATACGCAGTATTTT. Residues: CSAKTVTDTQYF. The V gene is TRBV20-1, the J gene TRBJ2-3; D is perhaps TRBD1 (5 bases). The CDR3 loop spans 12 amino acids. The V gene lost 6 bases and the J gene lost 2 bases, with 9 bases spanning the gap. Germline V CDR1 and CDR2: DFQATT, SNEGSKA (reference sequence).

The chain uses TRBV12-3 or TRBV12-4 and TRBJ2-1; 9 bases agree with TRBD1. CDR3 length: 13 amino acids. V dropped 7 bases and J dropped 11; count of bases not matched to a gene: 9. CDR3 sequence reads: CASIGDRAHKQFF. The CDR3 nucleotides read TGTGCCAGCATCGGGGACAGGGCCCATAAGCAGTTCTTC.

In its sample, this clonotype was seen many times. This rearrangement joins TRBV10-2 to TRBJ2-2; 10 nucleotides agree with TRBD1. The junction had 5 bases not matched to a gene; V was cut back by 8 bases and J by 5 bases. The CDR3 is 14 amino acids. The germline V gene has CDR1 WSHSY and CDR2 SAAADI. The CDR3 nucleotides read TGCGCCAGCGGGGGACAGGGGTTAACCGGGGAGCTGTTTTTT. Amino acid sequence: CASGGQGLTGELFF.

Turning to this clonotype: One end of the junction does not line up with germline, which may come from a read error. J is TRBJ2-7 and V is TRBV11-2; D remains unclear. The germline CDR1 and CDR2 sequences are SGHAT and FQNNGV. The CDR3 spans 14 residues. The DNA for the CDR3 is TGTGCCAGCAGCTTAACTAACGGAGCTTACGTGCAGTACTTC. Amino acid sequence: CASSLTNGAYVQYF.

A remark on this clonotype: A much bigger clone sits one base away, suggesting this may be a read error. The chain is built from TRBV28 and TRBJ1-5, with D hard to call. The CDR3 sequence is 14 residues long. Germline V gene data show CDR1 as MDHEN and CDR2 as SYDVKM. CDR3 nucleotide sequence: TGTGTCAGCAGCGCGGGCCCTATTAATCAGCCCCAGCATTTT. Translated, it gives CVSSAGPINQPQHF. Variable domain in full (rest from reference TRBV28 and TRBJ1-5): DVKVTQSSRYLVKRTGEKVFLECVQDMDHENMFWYRQDPGLGLRLIYFSYDVKMKEKGDIPEGYSVSREKKERFSLILESASTNQTSMYLCVSSAGPINQPQHFGDGTRLSIL.

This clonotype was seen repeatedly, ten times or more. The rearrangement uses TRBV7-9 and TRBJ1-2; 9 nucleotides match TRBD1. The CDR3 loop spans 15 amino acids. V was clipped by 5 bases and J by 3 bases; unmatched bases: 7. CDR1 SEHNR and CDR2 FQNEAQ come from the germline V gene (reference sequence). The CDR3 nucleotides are TGTGCCAGCAGCCTCACAGGGGGCGCGCACTATGGCTACACCTTC. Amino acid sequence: CASSLTGGAHYGYTF.

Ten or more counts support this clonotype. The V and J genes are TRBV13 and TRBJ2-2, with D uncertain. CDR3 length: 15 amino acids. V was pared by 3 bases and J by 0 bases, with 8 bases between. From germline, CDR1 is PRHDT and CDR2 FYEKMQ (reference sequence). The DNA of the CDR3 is TGTGCCAGCAGCTTCGTCAGTGCGAACACCGGGGAGCTGTTTTTT. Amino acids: CASSFVSANTGELFF.

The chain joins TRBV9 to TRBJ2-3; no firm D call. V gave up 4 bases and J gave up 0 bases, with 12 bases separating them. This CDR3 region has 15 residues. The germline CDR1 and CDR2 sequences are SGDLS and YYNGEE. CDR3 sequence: CASSNAPDSTDTQYF. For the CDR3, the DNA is TGTGCCAGCAGCAACGCCCCCGATAGCACAGATACGCAGTATTTT.

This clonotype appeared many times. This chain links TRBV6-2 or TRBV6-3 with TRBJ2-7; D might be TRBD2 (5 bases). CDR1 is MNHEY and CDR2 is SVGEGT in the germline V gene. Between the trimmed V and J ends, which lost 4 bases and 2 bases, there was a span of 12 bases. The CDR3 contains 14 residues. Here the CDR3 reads CASSSGLDTYEQYF. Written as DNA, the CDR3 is TGTGCCAGCAGTTCCGGACTCGATACCTACGAGCAGTACTTC.

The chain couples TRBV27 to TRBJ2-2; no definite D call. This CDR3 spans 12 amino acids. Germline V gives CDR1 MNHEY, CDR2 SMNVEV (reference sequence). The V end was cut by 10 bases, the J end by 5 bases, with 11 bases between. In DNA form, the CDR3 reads TGTGCCAATTCGACGAGGACCGGGGAGCTGTTTTTT. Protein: CANSTRTGELFF.

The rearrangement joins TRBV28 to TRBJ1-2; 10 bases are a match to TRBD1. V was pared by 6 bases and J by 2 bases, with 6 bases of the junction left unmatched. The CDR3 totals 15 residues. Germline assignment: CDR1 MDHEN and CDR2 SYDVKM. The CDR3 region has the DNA TGTGCCAGCAGCCCCGGGACAGGGGCAAACTATGGCTACACCTTC. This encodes CASSPGTGANYGYTF.

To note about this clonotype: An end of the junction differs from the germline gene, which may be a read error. The CDR3 nucleotides read TGTGCCAGCAACTTAGGGGGGAGGGTGAACACTGAAGCTTCCTTT. It is translated as CASNLGGRVNTEASF. The chain employs TRBV7-8 and TRBJ1-1, with D possibly being TRBD1 (6 bases). CDR3 length: 15 amino acids. Germline CDR1 reads SGHVS; CDR2 reads FQNEAQ.

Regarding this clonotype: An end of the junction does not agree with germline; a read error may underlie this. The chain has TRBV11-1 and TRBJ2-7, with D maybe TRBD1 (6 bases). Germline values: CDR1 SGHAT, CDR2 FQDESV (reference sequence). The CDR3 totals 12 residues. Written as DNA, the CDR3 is TGCACCAGCAGCTTAGTGGGGACAAAACAGTACTTC. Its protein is CTSSLVGTKQYF.